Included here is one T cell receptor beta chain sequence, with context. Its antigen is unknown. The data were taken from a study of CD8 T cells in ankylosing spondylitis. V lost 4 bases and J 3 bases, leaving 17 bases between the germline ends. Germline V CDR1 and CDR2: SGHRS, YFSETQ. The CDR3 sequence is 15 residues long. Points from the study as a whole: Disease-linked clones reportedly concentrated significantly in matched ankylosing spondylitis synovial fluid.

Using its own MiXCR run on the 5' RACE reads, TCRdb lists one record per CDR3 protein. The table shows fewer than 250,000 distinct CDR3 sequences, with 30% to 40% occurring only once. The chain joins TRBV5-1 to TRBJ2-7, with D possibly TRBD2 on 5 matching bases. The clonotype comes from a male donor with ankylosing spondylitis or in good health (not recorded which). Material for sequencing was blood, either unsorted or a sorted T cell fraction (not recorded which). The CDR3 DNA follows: TGCGCCAGCAGCGTAAGCGGAGACGGGGACTACGAGCAGTACTTC. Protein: CASSVSGDGDYEQYF.